This TCR beta chain was identified during a study of T cells in Graves' hyperthyroidism and ophthalmopathy. Exclusion criteria comprised uncontrolled infection, other autoimmune disease, pregnancy or lactation. The source material, RNA transcripts, was used to amplify TCR beta CDR3 regions. HTBI primers were the set used in a first-round RT-PCR of the TCR CDR3. TCRdb called the multiplex PCR reads again in MiXCR, with one record for every CDR3 protein. The top ten hold around 15% of the sample, which has around 700,000 distinct CDR3 sequences, approximately 19% seen once. The CDR3 is 15 amino acids. Trimming took 5 bases from V and 5 from J; bases not matched to a gene: 9. Per the germline V gene, CDR1 is PRHDT and CDR2 is FYEKMQ (reference sequence).

This receptor was taken from a woman between 50 and 59 years old with Graves' hyperthyroidism that later progressed to Graves' ophthalmopathy. The specimen sequenced was blood. V is TRBV13 and J is TRBJ1-5, with 7 bases lining up with TRBD1. Here the CDR3 DNA reads TGTGCCAGCAGCATCAAGGGGGCCCCGGATCAGCCCCAGCATTTT. Translation: CASSIKGAPDQPQHF.